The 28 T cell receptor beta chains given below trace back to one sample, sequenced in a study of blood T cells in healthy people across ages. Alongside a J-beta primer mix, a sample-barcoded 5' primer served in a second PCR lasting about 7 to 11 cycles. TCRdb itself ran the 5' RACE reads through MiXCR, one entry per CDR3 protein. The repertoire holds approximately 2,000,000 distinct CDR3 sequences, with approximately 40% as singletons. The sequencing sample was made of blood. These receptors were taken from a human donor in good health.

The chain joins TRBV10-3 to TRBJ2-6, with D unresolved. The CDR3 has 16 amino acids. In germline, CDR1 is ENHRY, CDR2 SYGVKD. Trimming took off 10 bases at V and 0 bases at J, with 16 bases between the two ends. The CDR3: CATNTHRTSGANVLTF. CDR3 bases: TGTGCCACTAATACCCATCGGACCTCTGGGGCCAACGTCCTGACTTTC.

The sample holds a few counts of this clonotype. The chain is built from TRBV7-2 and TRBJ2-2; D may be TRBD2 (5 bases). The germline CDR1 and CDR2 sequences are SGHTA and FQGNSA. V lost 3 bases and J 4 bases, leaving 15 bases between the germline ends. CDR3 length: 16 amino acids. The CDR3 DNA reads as TGTGCCAGCAGCTTTACCCAAGCGGTGACCACCGGGGAGCTGTTTTTT. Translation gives CASSFTQAVTTGELFF.

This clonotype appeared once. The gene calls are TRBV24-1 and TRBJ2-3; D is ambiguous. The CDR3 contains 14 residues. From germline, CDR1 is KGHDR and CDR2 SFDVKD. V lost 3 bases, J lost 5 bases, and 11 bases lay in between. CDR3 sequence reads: CATSDLRFRDTQYF. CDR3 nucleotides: TGTGCCACCAGTGATCTGAGGTTTAGAGATACGCAGTATTTT.

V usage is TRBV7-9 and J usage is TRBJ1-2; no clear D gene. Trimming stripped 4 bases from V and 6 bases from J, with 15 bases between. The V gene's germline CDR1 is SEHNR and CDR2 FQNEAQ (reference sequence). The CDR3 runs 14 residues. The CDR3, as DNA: TGTGCCAGCAGCTCAATCGGACGTACGGATGGCTACACCTTC. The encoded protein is CASSSIGRTDGYTF. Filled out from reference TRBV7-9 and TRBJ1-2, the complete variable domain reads DTGVSQNPRHKITKRGQNVTFRCDPISEHNRLYWYRQTLGQGPEFLTYFQNEAQLEKSRLLSDRFSAERPKGSFSTLEIQRTEQGDSAMYLCASSSIGRTDGYTFGSGTRLTVV.

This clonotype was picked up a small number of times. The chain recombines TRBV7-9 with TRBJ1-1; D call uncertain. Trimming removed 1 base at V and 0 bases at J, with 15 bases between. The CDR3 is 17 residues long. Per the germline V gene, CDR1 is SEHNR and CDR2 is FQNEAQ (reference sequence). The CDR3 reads CASSLVAADGLNTEAFF. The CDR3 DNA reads TGTGCCAGCAGCTTAGTGGCCGCGGACGGATTGAACACTGAAGCTTTCTTT.

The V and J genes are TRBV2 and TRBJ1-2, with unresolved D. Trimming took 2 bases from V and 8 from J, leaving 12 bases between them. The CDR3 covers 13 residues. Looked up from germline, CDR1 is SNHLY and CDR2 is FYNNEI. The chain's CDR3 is CASSELGPGGYTF. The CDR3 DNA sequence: TGTGCCAGCAGTGAACTTGGCCCCGGAGGCTACACCTTC.

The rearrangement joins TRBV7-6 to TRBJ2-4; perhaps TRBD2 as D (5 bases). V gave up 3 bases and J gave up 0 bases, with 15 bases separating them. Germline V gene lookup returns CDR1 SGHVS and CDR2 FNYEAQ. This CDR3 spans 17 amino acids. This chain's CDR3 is CASSLNRDPIAKNIQYF. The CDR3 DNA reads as TGTGCCAGCAGCTTGAACCGGGATCCAATAGCCAAAAACATTCAGTACTTC.

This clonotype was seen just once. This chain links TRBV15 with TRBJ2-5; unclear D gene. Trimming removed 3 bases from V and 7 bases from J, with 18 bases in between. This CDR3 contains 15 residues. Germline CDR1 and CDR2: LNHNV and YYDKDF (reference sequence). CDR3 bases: TGTGCCACCAGCAGTTTCAGACGCTTAGAAGGGACCCAGTACTTC. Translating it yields CATSSFRRLEGTQYF.

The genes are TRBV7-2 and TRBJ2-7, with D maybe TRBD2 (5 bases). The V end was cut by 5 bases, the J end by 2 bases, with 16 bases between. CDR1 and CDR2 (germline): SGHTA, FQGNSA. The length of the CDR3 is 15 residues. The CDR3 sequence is CASSTRVGGPYEQYF. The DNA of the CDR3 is TGTGCCAGCAGCACACGGGTCGGAGGCCCCTACGAGCAGTACTTC.

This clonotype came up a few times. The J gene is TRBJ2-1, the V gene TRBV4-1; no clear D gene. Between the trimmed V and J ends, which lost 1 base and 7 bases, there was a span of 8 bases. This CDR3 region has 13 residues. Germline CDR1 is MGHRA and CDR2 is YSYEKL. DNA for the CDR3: TGCGCCAGCAGCCAAGTAATGAGGAATGAGCAGTTCTTC. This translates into CASSQVMRNEQFF.

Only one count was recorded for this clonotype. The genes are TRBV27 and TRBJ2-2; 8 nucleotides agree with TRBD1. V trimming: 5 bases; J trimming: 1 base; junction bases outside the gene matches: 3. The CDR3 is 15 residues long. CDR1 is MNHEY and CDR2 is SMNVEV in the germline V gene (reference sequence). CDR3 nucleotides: TGTGCCAGCAGTCACGACAGGGGGAACACCGGGGAGCTGTTTTTT. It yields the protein CASSHDRGNTGELFF.

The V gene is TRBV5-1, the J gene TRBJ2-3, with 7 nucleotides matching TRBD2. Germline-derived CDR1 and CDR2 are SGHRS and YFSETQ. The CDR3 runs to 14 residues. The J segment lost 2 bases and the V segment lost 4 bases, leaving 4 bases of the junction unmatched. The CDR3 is CASSEGLVTDTQYF. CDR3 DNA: TGCGCCAGCAGCGAAGGACTAGTCACAGATACGCAGTATTTT.

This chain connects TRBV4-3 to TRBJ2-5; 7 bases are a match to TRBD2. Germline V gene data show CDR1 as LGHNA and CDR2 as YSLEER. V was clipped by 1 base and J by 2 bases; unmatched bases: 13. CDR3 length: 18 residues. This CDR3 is CASSQGRGGGPWQETQYF. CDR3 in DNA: TGCGCCAGCAGCCAAGGACGGGGCGGGGGACCTTGGCAAGAGACCCAGTACTTC.

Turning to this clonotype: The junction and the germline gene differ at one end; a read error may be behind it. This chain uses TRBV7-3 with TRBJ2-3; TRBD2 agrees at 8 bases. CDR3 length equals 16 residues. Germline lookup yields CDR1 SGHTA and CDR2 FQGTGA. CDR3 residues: CASSQGGGGTTDTQYF. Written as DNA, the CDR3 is TGCGCCAGCAGCCAAGGCGGCGGGGGGACAACAGATACGCAGTATTTT.

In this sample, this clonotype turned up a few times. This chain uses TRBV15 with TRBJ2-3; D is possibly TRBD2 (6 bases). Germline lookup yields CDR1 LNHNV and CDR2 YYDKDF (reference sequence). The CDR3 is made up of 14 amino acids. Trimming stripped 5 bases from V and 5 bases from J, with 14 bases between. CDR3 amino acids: CATSLLGREDTQYF. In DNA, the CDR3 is TGTGCCACCAGCTTACTAGGGCGGGAAGATACGCAGTATTTT.

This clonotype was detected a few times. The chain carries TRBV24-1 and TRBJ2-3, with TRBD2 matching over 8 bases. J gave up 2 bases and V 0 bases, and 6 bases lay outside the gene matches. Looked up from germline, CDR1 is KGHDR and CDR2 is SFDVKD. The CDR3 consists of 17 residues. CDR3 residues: CATSDLGRGVITDTQYF. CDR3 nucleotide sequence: TGTGCCACCAGTGATTTGGGGCGGGGGGTTATCACAGATACGCAGTATTTT.

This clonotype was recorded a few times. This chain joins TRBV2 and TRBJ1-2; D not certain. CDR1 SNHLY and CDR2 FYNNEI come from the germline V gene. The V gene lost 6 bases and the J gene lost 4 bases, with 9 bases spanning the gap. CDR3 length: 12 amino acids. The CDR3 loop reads CASRQGFYGYTF. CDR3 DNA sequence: TGTGCCAGCAGACAAGGGTTCTATGGCTACACCTTC.

In DNA form, the CDR3 reads TGTGCCAGCAGCCAAGCGCTCATCTCAGGGGAAGAAAACTATGGCTACACCTTC. It is translated as CASSQALISGEENYGYTF. The chain joins TRBV4-2 to TRBJ1-2; the D gene is possibly TRBD1 (6 bases). Germline V gene data show CDR1 as LGHNA and CDR2 as YNFKEQ. This CDR3 comprises 18 residues. Trimming stripped 1 base from V and 2 bases from J, with 20 bases between.

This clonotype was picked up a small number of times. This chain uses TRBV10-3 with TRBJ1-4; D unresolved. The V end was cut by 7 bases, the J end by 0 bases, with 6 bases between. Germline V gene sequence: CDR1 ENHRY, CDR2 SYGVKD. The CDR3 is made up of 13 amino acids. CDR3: CAIMDPTNEKLFF. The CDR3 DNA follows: TGTGCCATCATGGACCCAACTAATGAAAAACTGTTTTTT.

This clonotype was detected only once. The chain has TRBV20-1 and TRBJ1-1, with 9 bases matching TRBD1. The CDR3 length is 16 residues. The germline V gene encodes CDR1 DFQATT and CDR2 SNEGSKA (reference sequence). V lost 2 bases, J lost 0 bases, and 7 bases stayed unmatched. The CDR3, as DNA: TGCAGTGCTAGAAAGGGAACAGGGGGCATGAACACTGAAGCTTTCTTT. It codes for CSARKGTGGMNTEAFF.

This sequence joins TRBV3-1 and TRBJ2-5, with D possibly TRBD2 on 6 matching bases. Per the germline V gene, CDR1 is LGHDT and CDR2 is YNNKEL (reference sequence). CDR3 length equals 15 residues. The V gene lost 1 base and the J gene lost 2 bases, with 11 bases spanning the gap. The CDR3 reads CASSQAAGQQETQYF. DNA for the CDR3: TGTGCCAGCAGCCAAGCAGCGGGCCAGCAAGAGACCCAGTACTTC.

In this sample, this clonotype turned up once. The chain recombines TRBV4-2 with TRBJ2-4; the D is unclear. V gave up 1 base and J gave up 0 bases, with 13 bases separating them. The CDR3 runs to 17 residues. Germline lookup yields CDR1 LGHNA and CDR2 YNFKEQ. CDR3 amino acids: CASSQGYMDIAKNIQYF. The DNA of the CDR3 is TGTGCCAGCAGCCAAGGTTATATGGATATAGCCAAAAACATTCAGTACTTC.

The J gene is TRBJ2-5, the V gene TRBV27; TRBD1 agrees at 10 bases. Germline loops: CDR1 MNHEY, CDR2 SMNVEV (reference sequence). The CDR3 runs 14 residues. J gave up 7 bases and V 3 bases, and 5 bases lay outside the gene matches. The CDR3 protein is CASSLDRGEGTQYF. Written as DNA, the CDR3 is TGTGCCAGCAGTTTGGACAGGGGGGAGGGGACCCAGTACTTC.

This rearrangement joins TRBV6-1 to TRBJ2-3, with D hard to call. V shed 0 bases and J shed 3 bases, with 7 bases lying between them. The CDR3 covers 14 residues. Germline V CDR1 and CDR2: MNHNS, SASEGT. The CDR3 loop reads CASSEAGKTDTQYF. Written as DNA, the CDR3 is TGTGCCAGCAGTGAAGCAGGCAAGACAGATACGCAGTATTTT.

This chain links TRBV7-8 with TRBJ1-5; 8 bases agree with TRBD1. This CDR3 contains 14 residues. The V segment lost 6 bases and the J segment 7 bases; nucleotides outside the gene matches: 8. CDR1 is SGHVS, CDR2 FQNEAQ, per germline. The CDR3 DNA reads TGTGCCAGCAGGATGGACAGGGTGGGACAGCCCCAGCATTTT. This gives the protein CASRMDRVGQPQHF. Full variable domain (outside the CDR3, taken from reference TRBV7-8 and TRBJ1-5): GAGVSQSPRYKVAKRGQDVALRCDPISGHVSLFWYQQALGQGPEFLTYFQNEAQLDKSGLPSDRFFAERPEGSVSTLKIQRTQQEDSAVYLCASRMDRVGQPQHFGDGTRLSIL.

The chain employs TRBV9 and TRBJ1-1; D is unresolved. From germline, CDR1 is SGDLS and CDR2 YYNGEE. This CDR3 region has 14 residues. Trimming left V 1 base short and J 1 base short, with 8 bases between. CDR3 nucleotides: TGTGCCAGCAGCGTATGGCCGACGAACACTGAAGCTTTCTTT. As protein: CASSVWPTNTEAFF.

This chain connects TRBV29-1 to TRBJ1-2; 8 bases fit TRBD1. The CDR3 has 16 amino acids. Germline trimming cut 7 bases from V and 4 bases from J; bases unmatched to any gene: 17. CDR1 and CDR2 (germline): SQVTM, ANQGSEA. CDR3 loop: CSAPGQATDWGYGYTF. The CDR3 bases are TGCAGCGCCCCGGGACAGGCGACGGACTGGGGCTATGGCTACACCTTC.

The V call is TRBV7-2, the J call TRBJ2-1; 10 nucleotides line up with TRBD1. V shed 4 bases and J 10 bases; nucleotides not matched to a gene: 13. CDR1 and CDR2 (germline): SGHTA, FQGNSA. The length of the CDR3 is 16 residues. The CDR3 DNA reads TGTGCCAGCAGCTCCGGATCCGGGACAGGGGTAGTGGAGCAGTTCTTC. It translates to CASSSGSGTGVVEQFF.